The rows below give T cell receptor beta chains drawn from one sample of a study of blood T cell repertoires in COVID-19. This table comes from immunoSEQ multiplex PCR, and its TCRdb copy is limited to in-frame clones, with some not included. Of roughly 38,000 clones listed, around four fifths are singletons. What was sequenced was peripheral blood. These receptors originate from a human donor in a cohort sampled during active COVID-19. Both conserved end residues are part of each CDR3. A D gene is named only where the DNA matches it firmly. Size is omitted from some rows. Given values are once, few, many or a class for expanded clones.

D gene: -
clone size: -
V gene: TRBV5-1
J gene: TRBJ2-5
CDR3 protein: CASSLAGQGQETQYF
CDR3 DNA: TGCGCCAGCAGCTTGGCCGGGCAGGGACAAGAGACCCAGTACTTC

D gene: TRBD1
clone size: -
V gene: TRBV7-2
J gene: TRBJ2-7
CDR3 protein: CASSLGWTGNYEQYF
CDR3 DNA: TGTGCCAGCAGCTTAGGTTGGACAGGGAACTACGAGCAGTACTTC

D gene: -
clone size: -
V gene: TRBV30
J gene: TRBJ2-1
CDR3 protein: CAWSVQQGHEQFF
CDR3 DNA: TGTGCCTGGAGTGTACAACAGGGTCATGAGCAGTTCTTC

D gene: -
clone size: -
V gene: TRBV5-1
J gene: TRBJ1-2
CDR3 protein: CASSWTDFYGYTF
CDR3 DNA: TGCGCCAGCAGCTGGACAGATTTCTATGGCTACACCTTC

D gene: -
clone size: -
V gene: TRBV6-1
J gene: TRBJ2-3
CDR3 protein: CASSERLTDTQYF
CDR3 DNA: TGTGCCAGCAGTGAGCGGCTCACAGATACGCAGTATTTT

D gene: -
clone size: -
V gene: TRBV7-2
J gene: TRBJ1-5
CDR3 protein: CASSPAGQQPRPQHF
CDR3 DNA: TGTGCCAGCAGCCCGGCGGGGCAGCAGCCCCGGCCCCAGCATTTT

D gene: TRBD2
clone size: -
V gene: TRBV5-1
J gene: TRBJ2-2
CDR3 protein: CASSLALAGASTGELFF
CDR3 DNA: TGCGCCAGCAGCTTGGCACTAGCGGGGGCCAGCACCGGGGAGCTGTTTTTT

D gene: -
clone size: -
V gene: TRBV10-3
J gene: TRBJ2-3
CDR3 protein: CAISVGTDTQYF
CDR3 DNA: TGTGCCATCAGTGTAGGCACAGATACGCAGTATTTT

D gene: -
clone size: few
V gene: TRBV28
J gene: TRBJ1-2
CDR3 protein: CASSLQEDNYGYTF
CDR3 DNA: TGTGCCAGCAGTTTACAGGAGGATAACTATGGCTACACCTTC

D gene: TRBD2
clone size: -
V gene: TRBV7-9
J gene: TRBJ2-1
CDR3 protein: CASRSWGGSAEQFF
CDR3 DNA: TGTGCCAGCAGGTCCTGGGGGGGGAGCGCTGAGCAGTTCTTC

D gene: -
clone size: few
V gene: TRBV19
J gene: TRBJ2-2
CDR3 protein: CASSIRGNTGELFF
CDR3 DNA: TGTGCCAGTAGTATCCGAGGGAACACCGGGGAGCTGTTTTTT

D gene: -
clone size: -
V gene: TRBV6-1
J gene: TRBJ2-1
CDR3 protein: CASSETGSSYNEQFF
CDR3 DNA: TGTGCCAGCAGTGAAACGGGGAGCTCCTACAATGAGCAGTTCTTC